Below, one TCR beta chain is given with its context. This entry comes from a study of T-cell reconstitution after alpha-beta-depleted transplantation in children. Unique molecular identifiers were used in preparing the TCRbeta library. Each CDR3 protein gets one entry after TCRdb re-called the PCR reads with MiXCR. The table has a few hundred thousand distinct CDR3 sequences, about a tenth seen once. The CDR3 length is 18 residues. From germline, CDR1 is WNHNN and CDR2 SYGVQD (reference sequence). V gave up 3 bases and J gave up 0 bases; unmatched junction bases: 5. The TCR sequence derives from a human donor who donated a stem cell graft to a child with SCID. The chain carries TRBV10-1 and TRBJ2-2, with TRBD2 matching 12 bases. The starting material was PBMCs from the stem cell graft donor, obtained from the stem cell graft. The CDR3 spells CASSDWRLAGANTGELFF. CDR3 coding DNA: TGCGCCAGCAGTGATTGGAGACTAGCGGGGGCGAACACCGGGGAGCTGTTTTTT.